Detailed here is one TCR beta chain. This record comes from a study of OX40 agonist ivuxolimab in advanced cancers. Study-wide background: Patients undergoing dose escalation presented with hepatocellular carcinoma, melanoma, renal cell or head and neck cancer.

CDR3 length: 14 residues. Per germline, CDR1 MNHEY and CDR2 SVGAGI. The V gene end was trimmed by 2 bases and the J gene end by 6 bases; junction bases not matched to a gene: 6. The table came from immunoSEQ multiplex PCR; TCRdb's copy has only in-frame clones and leaves some out. The sample includes about 93,000 clones, roughly nine tenths of them seen just once. Here the sequenced sample was CD4+ or CD8+ T cells sorted from blood, taken in a trial of the OX40 agonist ivuxolimab. J is TRBJ2-7 and V is TRBV6-5, with TRBD2 matching over 8 bases. This receptor was taken from an adult with an advanced solid tumor such as melanoma, head and neck, liver or kidney cancer. CDR3 bases: TGTGCCAGCAGTTACAAAGCGGGAGTTGGCGAGCAGTACTTC. It yields the protein CASSYKAGVGEQYF.